One and the same sample provided the 26 T cell receptor beta chains below, sequenced in a study of T cell responses to AZD1222 COVID-19 vaccine (dated by TCRdb to 2020 to 2022). The sample's time point label, decoded: baseline before first vaccination. Libraries were made using the immunoSEQ multiplex PCR assay. The source is immuneACCESS, and TCRdb retained only in-frame sequences with V and J called. Part of the clones is not carried over; for the studies checked, unresolved V genes explain less than half of this, and the remainder is unexplained. The sample table holds roughly 100,000 clones, of which approximately 90% were seen once. The top ten clones comprise about 2.3% of the sample. Sequenced material: peripheral blood, taken on day 0 of AZD1222 vaccination. These receptors were taken from an adult in good health.

This clone was counted once. The chain is built from TRBV7-8 and TRBJ1-5; D not resolved. The germline V and J ends were trimmed by 1 base and 7 bases, with 8 bases remaining between them. Germline V gives CDR1 SGHVS, CDR2 FQNEAQ. The CDR3 has 13 amino acids. The CDR3 loop reads CASSLEEGQPQHF. CDR3 sequence (DNA): TGTGCCAGCAGCTTAGAGGAGGGACAGCCCCAGCATTTT.

The genes are TRBV5-8 and TRBJ2-7; TRBD2 matches 9 bases. V gave up 4 bases and J gave up 3 bases; unmatched junction bases: 5. Per germline, CDR1 SGHTS and CDR2 YDEGEE. This CDR3 comprises 14 residues. The CDR3 spells CASSKVAGVYEQYF. For the CDR3, the DNA is TGTGCCAGCAGCAAAGTAGCGGGAGTCTACGAGCAGTACTTC.

The chain combines TRBV28 with TRBJ2-7; D not certain. V shed 10 bases and J shed 7 bases, with 11 bases lying between them. CDR1 MDHEN and CDR2 SYDVKM come from the germline V gene. The CDR3 consists of 10 residues. CDR3 protein: CATLNGEQYF. The DNA for the CDR3 is TGTGCCACACTAAACGGGGAGCAGTACTTC.

The table lists this clone with a few counts. The rearrangement links TRBV23-1 to TRBJ2-2; 9 nucleotides align to TRBD2. TRBV23-1 is placed among ORFs of uncertain function. This CDR3 contains 18 residues. V was pared by 3 bases and J by 1 base, with 9 bases of the junction left unmatched. The CDR3 here is CASSHPTSGPRNTGELFF. CDR3 coding DNA: TGCGCCAGCAGTCACCCGACTAGCGGACCAAGGAACACCGGGGAGCTGTTTTTT.

The genes are TRBV7-3 and TRBJ1-6; D perhaps matches TRBD1 (6 bases). CDR1 and CDR2 (germline): SGHTA, FQGTGA. The CDR3 runs 14 residues. The ends were cut back, 1 base at V and 10 bases at J, with 11 bases in the middle. DNA of the CDR3: TGTGCCAGCAGCTTAATAGGGGGATCCTCACCCCTCCACTTT. Amino acids: CASSLIGGSSPLHF.

This clone showed up just a few times. The rearrangement links TRBV18 to TRBJ1-4, with D tentatively TRBD1 (5 bases). Trimming took off 1 base at V and 6 bases at J, with 15 bases between the two ends. This CDR3 region has 16 residues. The germline V gene has CDR1 KGHSH and CDR2 LQKENI. The CDR3 nucleotides are TGTGCCAGCTCACCACTCGTTACAGGCAGGGATGAAAAACTGTTTTTT. Translation: CASSPLVTGRDEKLFF. The full variable domain, with the rest looked up from reference TRBV18 and TRBJ1-4, is NAGVMQNPRHLVRRRGQEARLRCSPMKGHSHVYWYRQLPEEGLKFMVYLQKENIIDESGMPKERFSAEFPKEGPSILRIQQVVRGDSAAYFCASSPLVTGRDEKLFFGSGTQLSVL.

The rearrangement links TRBV14 to TRBJ2-2; D not certain. In germline, CDR1 is SGHDN, CDR2 FVKESK. The V end lost 4 bases, the J end lost 7 bases, and 10 bases lay between the germline ends. This CDR3 has 13 residues. The CDR3 here is CASSPRIRGELFF. In DNA, the CDR3 is TGTGCCAGCAGCCCAAGGATCCGCGGGGAGCTGTTTTTT. Full variable domain (rest looked up from reference TRBV14 and TRBJ2-2): EAGVTQFPSHSVIEKGQTVTLRCDPISGHDNLYWYRRVMGKEIKFLLHFVKESKQDESGMPNNRFLAERTGGTYSTLKVQPAELEDSGVYFCASSPRIRGELFFGEGSRLTVL.

The V call is TRBV7-2, the J call TRBJ2-1, with TRBD2 as a possible D gene (6 bases). The CDR3 runs to 16 residues. Between the trimmed V and J ends, which lost 2 bases and 9 bases, there was a span of 20 bases. CDR1 and CDR2 (germline): SGHTA, FQGNSA. For the CDR3, the DNA is TGTGCCAGCAGCTTAACAGTAGGTGACGCGGGGACTGAGCAGTTCTTC. As protein: CASSLTVGDAGTEQFF.

The chain combines TRBV3-1 (or the pseudogene TRBV3-2) with TRBJ1-1, with D possibly TRBD1 on 6 matching bases. The length of the CDR3 is 13 residues. The germline V gene has CDR1 LGHDT and CDR2 YNNKEL (reference sequence). Trimming cost V 6 bases and J 2 bases, with 10 bases left between them. CDR3 sequence: CASRRRGNTEAFF. The CDR3 coding sequence is TGTGCCAGCAGGCGCAGGGGTAACACTGAAGCTTTCTTT.

This chain connects TRBV11-2 to TRBJ1-5; a weak D match, TRBD1 (5 bases). Germline CDR1 and CDR2: SGHAT and FQNNGV. With 5 bases removed from V and 6 bases from J, the gap between germline ends came to 17 bases. The CDR3 length is 15 residues. The CDR3 sequence is CASSTGTREGQPQHF. Written as DNA, the CDR3 is TGTGCCAGCAGCACCGGGACGAGGGAGGGTCAGCCCCAGCATTTT.

The chain combines TRBV7-2 with TRBJ2-1, with a weak D call TRBD2 (6 bases). The germline V and J ends were trimmed by 2 bases and 4 bases, with 12 bases remaining between them. Germline CDR1 reads SGHTA; CDR2 reads FQGNSA. The CDR3 length is 15 residues. The CDR3 region is CASSLMSGPYNEQFF. For the CDR3, the DNA is TGTGCCAGCAGCTTAATGAGCGGGCCTTACAATGAGCAGTTCTTC.

The chain recombines TRBV27 with TRBJ2-7; 8 bases are a match to TRBD2. Germline values: CDR1 MNHEY, CDR2 SMNVEV (reference sequence). This CDR3 region has 15 residues. Trimming removed 5 bases from V and 6 bases from J; junction bases left unmatched: 12. The CDR3 coding sequence is TGTGCCAGCAGTGTCTACGGGACTAGTTCTGCCGAGCAGTACTTC. It encodes CASSVYGTSSAEQYF.

This clone has only a few counts. J is TRBJ2-1 and V is TRBV2; tentatively, D is TRBD2 (7 bases). Looked up from germline, CDR1 is SNHLY and CDR2 is FYNNEI. CDR3 length: 14 amino acids. Trimming cost V 4 bases and J 5 bases, with 12 bases left between them. CDR3 protein: CASSGAGAHNEQFF. The CDR3 DNA reads as TGTGCCAGCAGTGGGGCGGGGGCCCACAATGAGCAGTTCTTC.

The chain employs TRBV19 and TRBJ2-2; 7 bases agree with TRBD2. Germline CDR1 is LNHDA and CDR2 is SQIVND (reference sequence). This CDR3 comprises 12 residues. The ends lost 6 bases at V and 6 bases at J; junction bases unmatched: 1. The CDR3 here is CASRGGAGELFF. The CDR3 DNA is TGTGCCAGTAGGGGGGGGGCCGGGGAGCTGTTTTTT.

This clone came up once. The chain links TRBV5-1 to TRBJ2-2, with 9 bases identical to TRBD2. V shed 2 bases and J 7 bases; nucleotides not matched to a gene: 3. This CDR3 contains 14 residues. Per germline, CDR1 SGHRS and CDR2 YFSETQ. The CDR3 sequence: CASSLAGGYGELFF. CDR3 sequence (DNA): TGCGCCAGCAGCTTAGCGGGAGGCTACGGGGAGCTGTTTTTT.

The CDR3 DNA is TGTGCCAGCAGGGGGACAAATATTCAGTACTTC. Translating it yields CASRGTNIQYF. The gene calls are TRBV6-5 and TRBJ2-4; perhaps TRBD1 as D (6 bases). The ends were cut back, 6 bases at V and 10 bases at J, with 10 bases in the middle. Germline CDR1 is MNHEY and CDR2 is SVGAGI. This CDR3 has 11 residues.

This chain connects TRBV24-1 to TRBJ2-5, with 10 bases identical to TRBD1. The germline gives CDR1 KGHDR, CDR2 SFDVKD. There are 13 residues in the CDR3. V lost 4 bases, J lost 5 bases, and 0 bases stayed unmatched. The CDR3 DNA reads TGTGCCACCAGTGAGGACAGGGGGGAGACCCAGTACTTC. Translating it yields CATSEDRGETQYF.

The chain couples TRBV10-1 to TRBJ2-7; D is ambiguous. The CDR3 loop spans 11 amino acids. Looked up from germline, CDR1 is WNHNN and CDR2 is SYGVQD (reference sequence). V was pared by 2 bases and J by 4 bases, with 3 bases between. CDR3: CASSEGYEQYF. The CDR3 nucleotides are TGCGCCAGCAGTGAGGGTTACGAGCAGTACTTC.

The V call is TRBV6-2 or TRBV6-3, the J call TRBJ1-2, with a tentative D call TRBD1 (5 bases). This CDR3 comprises 15 residues. Germline assignment: CDR1 MNHEY and CDR2 SVGEGT. Trimming shortened V by 6 bases and J by 3 bases, and 17 bases separated the two germline ends. The CDR3 is CASSPVGGMDYGYTF. The CDR3 DNA reads as TGTGCCAGCAGCCCCGTGGGGGGGATGGACTATGGCTACACCTTC.

The CDR3, as DNA: TGTGCCAGCTCATCCGGTGGCACTAACACTGAAGCTTTCTTT. This codes for CASSSGGTNTEAFF. V gene TRBV18 combines with J gene TRBJ1-1; D is undetermined. The germline V gene has CDR1 KGHSH and CDR2 LQKENI. V was trimmed by 5 bases and J by 2 bases, leaving 12 bases between them. This CDR3 spans 14 amino acids.

This clone came up once. Other DNA sequences within the sample encode an identical CDR3. The gene calls are TRBV11-3 and TRBJ2-7; TRBD1 is a possible D gene (6 bases). V lost 5 bases to trimming and J lost 4 bases, with 15 bases between them. CDR3 length equals 14 residues. The germline CDR1 and CDR2 sequences are SGHNT and YENEEA. The CDR3 DNA is TGTGCCAGCAGCCCCCCGGGCAGGGGTTACGAGCAGTACTTC. Its translation: CASSPPGRGYEQYF.

The V call is TRBV3-1 (or the pseudogene TRBV3-2), the J call TRBJ2-1; 10 bases align to TRBD2. V lost 6 bases, J lost 9 bases, and 8 bases stayed unmatched. Germline values: CDR1 LGHDT, CDR2 YNNKEL (reference sequence). The CDR3 has 14 amino acids. In DNA, the CDR3 is TGTGCCAGCAGTTACGGACTAGCGGACGGTGAGCAGTTCTTC. This translates into CASSYGLADGEQFF.

V gene TRBV18 combines with J gene TRBJ1-1; 8 bases agree with TRBD1. The CDR3 has 15 amino acids. The germline V gene encodes CDR1 KGHSH and CDR2 LQKENI. J gave up 3 bases and V 4 bases, and 7 bases lay outside the gene matches. The CDR3 DNA is TGTGCCAGCTCACTAACAGGACAGGGTCACACTGAAGCTTTCTTT. It is translated as CASSLTGQGHTEAFF.

The gene calls are TRBV2 and TRBJ2-3, with D perhaps matching TRBD2 (6 bases). Trimming left V 5 bases short and J 5 bases short, with 11 bases between. CDR1 is SNHLY and CDR2 is FYNNEI in the germline V gene. This CDR3 is 13 amino acids long. DNA of the CDR3: TGTGCCAGCAGTTATGCGGGGATAGATACGCAGTATTTT. Amino acid sequence: CASSYAGIDTQYF.

The chain carries TRBV11-2 and TRBJ2-7, with 9 nucleotides matching TRBD2. CDR1 is SGHAT and CDR2 is FQNNGV in the germline V gene. The CDR3 totals 19 residues. J gave up 3 bases and V 3 bases, and 18 bases lay outside the gene matches. The CDR3 nucleotides read TGTGCCAGCAGCTTTGGTACCTGGTTAGCGGGAGAGACCAACTACGAGCAGTACTTC. This sequence encodes CASSFGTWLAGETNYEQYF.

The rearrangement joins TRBV18 to TRBJ2-6, with 10 nucleotides matching TRBD2. Germline CDR1 KGHSH, CDR2 LQKENI. This CDR3 is built from 20 residues. Unmatched junction bases numbered 11, after V lost 1 base and J lost 2 bases. The CDR3 DNA reads TGTGCCAGCTCACCACTTGGCCTAGCGGGAGATGGAACTGGGGCCAACGTCCTGACTTTC. This translates into CASSPLGLAGDGTGANVLTF.